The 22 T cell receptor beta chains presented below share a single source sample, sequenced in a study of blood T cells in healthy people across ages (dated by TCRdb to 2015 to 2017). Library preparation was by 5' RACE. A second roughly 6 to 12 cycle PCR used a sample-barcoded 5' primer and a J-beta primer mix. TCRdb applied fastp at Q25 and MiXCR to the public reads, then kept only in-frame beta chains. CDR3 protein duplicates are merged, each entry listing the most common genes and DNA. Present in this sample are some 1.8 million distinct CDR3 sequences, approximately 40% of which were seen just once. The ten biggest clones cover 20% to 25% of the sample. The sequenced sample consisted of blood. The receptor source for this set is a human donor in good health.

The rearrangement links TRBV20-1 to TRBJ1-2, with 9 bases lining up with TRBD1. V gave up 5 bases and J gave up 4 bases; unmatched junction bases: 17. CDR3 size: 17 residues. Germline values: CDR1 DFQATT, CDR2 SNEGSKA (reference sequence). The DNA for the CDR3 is TGCAGTGCTGGCCTGAGGATACCGGGACAGGGAACCTATGGCTACACCTTC. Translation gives CSAGLRIPGQGTYGYTF.

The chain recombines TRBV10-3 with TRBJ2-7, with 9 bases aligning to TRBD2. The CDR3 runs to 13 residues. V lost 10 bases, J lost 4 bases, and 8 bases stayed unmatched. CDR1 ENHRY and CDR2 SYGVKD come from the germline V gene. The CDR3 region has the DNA TGTGCCACCGCTAGCGGGGATCGTTACGAGCAGTACTTC. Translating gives CATASGDRYEQYF.

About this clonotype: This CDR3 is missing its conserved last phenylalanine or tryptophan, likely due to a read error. The CDR3 sequence is CASSLGTLAKNIQYL. The CDR3 DNA follows: TGTGCCAGCAGTCTCGGGACTTTAGCCAAAAACATTCAGTACTTA. The gene calls are TRBV6-5 and TRBJ2-4, with D tentatively TRBD2 (6 bases). Germline values: CDR1 MNHEY, CDR2 SVGAGI. Trimming stripped 5 bases from V and 0 bases from J, with 11 bases between. The CDR3 loop spans 15 amino acids.

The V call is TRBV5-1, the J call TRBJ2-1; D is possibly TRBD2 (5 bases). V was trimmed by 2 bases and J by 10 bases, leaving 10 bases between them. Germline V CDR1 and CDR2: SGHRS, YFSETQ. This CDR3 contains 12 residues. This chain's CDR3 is CASSLPEGEQFF. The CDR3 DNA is TGCGCCAGCAGCTTACCAGAGGGAGAGCAGTTCTTC.

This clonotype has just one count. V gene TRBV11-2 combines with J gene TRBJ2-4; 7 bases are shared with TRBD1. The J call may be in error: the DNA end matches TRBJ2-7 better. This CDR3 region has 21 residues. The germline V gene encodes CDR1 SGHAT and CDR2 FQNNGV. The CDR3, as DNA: TGTGCCAGCAGCGTCTTAGTATTAGCAGGGGTCATTACAGGGGTCGGCCACGAGCAGTACTTC. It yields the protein CASSVLVLAGVITGVGHEQYF.

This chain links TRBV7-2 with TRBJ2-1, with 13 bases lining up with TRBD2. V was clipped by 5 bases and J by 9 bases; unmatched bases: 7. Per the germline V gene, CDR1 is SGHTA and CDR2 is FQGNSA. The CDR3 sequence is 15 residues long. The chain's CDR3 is CASSLRLAGGLEQFF. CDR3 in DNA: TGTGCCAGCAGCCTCAGACTAGCGGGGGGTCTTGAGCAGTTCTTC.

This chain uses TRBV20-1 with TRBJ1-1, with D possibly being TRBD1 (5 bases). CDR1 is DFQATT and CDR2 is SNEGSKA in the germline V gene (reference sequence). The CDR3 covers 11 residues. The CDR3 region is CGRESNTEAFF. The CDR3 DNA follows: TGCGGCAGGGAATCGAACACTGAAGCTTTCTTT.

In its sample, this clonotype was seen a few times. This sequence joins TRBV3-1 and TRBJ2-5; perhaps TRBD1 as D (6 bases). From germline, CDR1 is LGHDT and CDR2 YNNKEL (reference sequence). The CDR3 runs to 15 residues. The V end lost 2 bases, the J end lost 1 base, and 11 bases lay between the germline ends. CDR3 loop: CASSQRGTGQETQYF. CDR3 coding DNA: TGTGCCAGCAGCCAAAGGGGGACGGGCCAAGAGACCCAGTACTTC.

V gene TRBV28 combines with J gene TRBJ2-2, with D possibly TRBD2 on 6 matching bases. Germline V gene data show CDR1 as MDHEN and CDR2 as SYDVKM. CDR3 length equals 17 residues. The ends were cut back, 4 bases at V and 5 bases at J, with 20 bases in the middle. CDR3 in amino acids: CASSSPGEALETGELFF. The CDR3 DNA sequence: TGTGCCAGCAGTTCACCTGGGGAGGCTTTGGAGACCGGGGAGCTGTTTTTT.

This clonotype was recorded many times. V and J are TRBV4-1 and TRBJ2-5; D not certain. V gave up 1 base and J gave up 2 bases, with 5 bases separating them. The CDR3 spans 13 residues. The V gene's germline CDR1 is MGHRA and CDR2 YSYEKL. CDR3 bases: TGCGCCAGCAGCCAAGGGGTGCAAGAGACCCAGTACTTC. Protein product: CASSQGVQETQYF.

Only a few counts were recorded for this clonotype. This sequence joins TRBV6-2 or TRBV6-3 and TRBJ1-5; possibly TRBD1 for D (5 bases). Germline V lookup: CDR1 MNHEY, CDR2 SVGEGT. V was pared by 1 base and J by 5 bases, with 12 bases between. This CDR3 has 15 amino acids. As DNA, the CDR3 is TGTGCCAGCAGTTACTTGTCAGGGACGGATCAGCCCCAGCATTTT. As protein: CASSYLSGTDQPQHF.

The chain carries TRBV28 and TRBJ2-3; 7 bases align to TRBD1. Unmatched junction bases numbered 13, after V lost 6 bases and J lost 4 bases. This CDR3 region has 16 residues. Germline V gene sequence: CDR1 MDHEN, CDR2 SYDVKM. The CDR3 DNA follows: TGTGCCAGCAGCCAACCTCTCGGGACAGCCTCAGATACGCAGTATTTT. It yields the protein CASSQPLGTASDTQYF.

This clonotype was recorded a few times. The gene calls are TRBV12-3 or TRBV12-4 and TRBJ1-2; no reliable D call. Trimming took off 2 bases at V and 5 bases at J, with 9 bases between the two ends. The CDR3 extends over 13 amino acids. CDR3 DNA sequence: TGTGCCAGCAGTTTAAGGAGCGCATATGGCTACACCTTC. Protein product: CASSLRSAYGYTF.

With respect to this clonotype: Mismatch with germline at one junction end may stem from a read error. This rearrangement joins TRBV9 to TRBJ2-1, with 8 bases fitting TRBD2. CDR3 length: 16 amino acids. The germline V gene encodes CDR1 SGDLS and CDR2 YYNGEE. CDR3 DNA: TGTGCCAACAGCGTAGGAGATAGCGGGGTCTGGTATGAGCAGTTCTTC. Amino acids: CANSVGDSGVWYEQFF.

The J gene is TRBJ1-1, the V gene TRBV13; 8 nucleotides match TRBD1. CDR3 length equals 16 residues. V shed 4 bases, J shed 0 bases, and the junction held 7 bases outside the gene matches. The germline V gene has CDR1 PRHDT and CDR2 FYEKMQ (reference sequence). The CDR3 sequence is CASSSQGASMNTEAFF. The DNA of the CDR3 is TGTGCCAGCAGCTCTCAGGGGGCTAGTATGAACACTGAAGCTTTCTTT.

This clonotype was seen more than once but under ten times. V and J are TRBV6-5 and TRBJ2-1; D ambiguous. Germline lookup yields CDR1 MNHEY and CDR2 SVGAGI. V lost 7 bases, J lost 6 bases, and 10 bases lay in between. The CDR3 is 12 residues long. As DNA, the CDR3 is TGTGCCAGCACCACCACGGGCAATGAGCAGTTCTTC. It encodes CASTTTGNEQFF.

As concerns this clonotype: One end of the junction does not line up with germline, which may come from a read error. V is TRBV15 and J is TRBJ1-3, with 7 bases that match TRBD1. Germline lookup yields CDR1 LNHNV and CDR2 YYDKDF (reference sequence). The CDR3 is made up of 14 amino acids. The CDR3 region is CATSSNRGGNTTYF. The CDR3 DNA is TGTGCCACCAGCAGCAACAGGGGTGGAAACACCACATATTTT.

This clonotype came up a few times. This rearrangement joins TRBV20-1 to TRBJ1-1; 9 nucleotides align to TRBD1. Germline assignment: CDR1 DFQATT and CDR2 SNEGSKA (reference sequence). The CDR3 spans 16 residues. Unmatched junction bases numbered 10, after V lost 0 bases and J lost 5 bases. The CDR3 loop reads CSARDYLGTGSTEAFF. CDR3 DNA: TGCAGTGCTAGAGATTACCTTGGGACAGGGAGTACTGAAGCTTTCTTT.

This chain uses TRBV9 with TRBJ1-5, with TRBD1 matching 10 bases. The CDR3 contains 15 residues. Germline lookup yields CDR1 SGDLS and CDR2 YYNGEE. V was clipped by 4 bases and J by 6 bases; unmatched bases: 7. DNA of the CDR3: TGTGCCAGCAGCCCGACAGGGGGCGAGGGTCAGCCCCAGCATTTT. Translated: CASSPTGGEGQPQHF.

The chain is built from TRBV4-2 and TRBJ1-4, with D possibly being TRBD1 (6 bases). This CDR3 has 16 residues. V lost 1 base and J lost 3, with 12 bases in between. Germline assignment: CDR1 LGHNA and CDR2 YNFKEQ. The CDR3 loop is CASSQVGGASNEKLFF. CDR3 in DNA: TGTGCCAGCAGCCAAGTGGGGGGGGCGTCTAATGAAAAACTGTTTTTT.

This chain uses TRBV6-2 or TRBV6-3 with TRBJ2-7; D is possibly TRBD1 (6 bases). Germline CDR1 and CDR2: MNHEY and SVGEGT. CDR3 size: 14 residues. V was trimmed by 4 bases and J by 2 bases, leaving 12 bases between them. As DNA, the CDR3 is TGTGCCAGCAGTTTAGACGGACAGACCTACGAGCAGTACTTC. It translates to CASSLDGQTYEQYF.

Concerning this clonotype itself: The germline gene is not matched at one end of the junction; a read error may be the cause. This CDR3 reads CASSSGGEEKSYNEQCF. CDR3 in DNA: TGTGCCAGCAGCTCAGGGGGGGAGGAGAAGTCCTACAATGAGCAGTGCTTC. V and J are TRBV7-9 and TRBJ2-1; perhaps D is TRBD1 or TRBD2 (7 bases each). The germline gives CDR1 SEHNR, CDR2 FQNEAQ (reference sequence). There are 17 residues in the CDR3.